Included here is one T cell receptor (beta chain) sequence, with context. The antigen this receptor binds is unknown. Per-base qualities were not stored, and no clone one base away is much larger. The V end loses 2 bases and the J end loses 3 bases, and a stretch of 14 bases separates them. CDR1 and CDR2 are read off the germline V gene as MNHEY and SVGAGI. The CDR3 numbers 16 residues from cysteine through phenylalanine. Only CDR3 DNA is held: 48 bases, read in frame from base 1. These data come from a study of shared clonotypes between healthy human individuals (dated by TCRdb to 2018 to 2021). For the study in its entirety: Three men and two women, aged 18 to 49 years, made up the cohort. Each donor's leukapheresis produced roughly between roughly 0.85 and 10 billion PBMCs. Blood TCR repertoires of five healthy adults were deeply sequenced to estimate repertoire size and the extent of clonotype sharing between individuals. For each donor, three plates each were used for CD4 naive and CD4 memory, two plates were used for CD8 naive, and one plate was used for CD8 memory. Different laboratories and diverse techniques were used to prepare libraries and sequence TCR repertoires, to increase sequencing depth and limit assay-specific biases.

The donors were healthy, HIV-negative adults with no recently reported acute infections or vaccinations. Only Caucasian adults living in Nashville, Tennessee, USA were represented among the donors. CD4+ T cells were enriched through magnetic negative selection, after which naive cells were positively selected on CD45RA and the remaining negative fraction served as the memory subset. After blood collection by leukapheresis, PBMCs were isolated using Ficoll-Histopaque density gradient centrifugation and then cryopreserved in the vapor phase of liquid nitrogen. Analytical flow cytometry was used to check the purity and quantity of each magnetically sorted T cell population. Each sorted fraction had its genomic DNA isolated and then quantified by UV absorbance on a Nanodrop 2000c. Using the deep immunoSEQ assay, TCR CDR3 regions were amplified from genomic DNA by multiplex PCR. Extracted genomic DNA from each cell subset was spread evenly across all wells of several immunoSEQ 96-well plates, with each plate serving as a replicate. Each replicate PCR for sorted subsets received around 0.2 ug genomic DNA, equal to about 30,000 T cell genomes. The purified libraries were quantified using a Qubit 3.0 fluorometer, sized with a Bioanalyzer 2100, and then quantified again using the KAPA Library Quantification kit. Every immunoSEQ 96-well plate was sequenced on a separate single-read 150-cycle Illumina NextSeq 550 flow cell. For the original study's pipeline: The immunoSEQ output contained only junctional sequences without quality scores, so filtering could not match that applied to full-length reads. To assign V/J genes and CDR3, sequences were annotated against IMGT germline references using PyIR, a Python wrapper for IgBLAST v1.9. Any read was removed if the V/J assignment was weak (E-value above 1e-6), the CDR3 was missing, or the read contained stop codons, out-of-frame junctions, or ambiguous translated residues. V3J clonotypes were defined as sequences sharing an identical inferred V gene, J gene, and CDR3 amino acid sequence. Percentage overlap between repertoires was calculated by dividing the number of shared unique clonotypes by the size of the smaller repertoire. Richness of each repertoire was evaluated using RTK rarefaction, the Chao1 estimator, and Recon v2.1 estimates of unobserved clonotypes. Generation probabilities were computed with OLGA for all TCRbeta clonotypes obtained by the gDNA method from four donors. This is the immuneACCESS table as TCRdb keeps it, with only in-frame sequences that have V and J called. A part of the clones is gone; compared with another copy, unresolved V genes explain less than half, and the rest is unexplained. Clone size and the V and J calls come from that table; the DNA yielded D and trimming. This sample gives approximately 1.5 million clones in total; less than 99% of them show up just once. The ten largest clones add up to roughly 0.36% of the sample.

The paper as a whole reports these results and caveats: When a handful of donors were compared, the shared fraction of clonotypes was about 5.4% for naive CD4, over 3% for naive CD8, 2% to 2.5% for memory CD4, and less than 0.5% for memory CD8. Incomplete sequencing was indicated by rarefaction of sorted-subset datasets, despite the large sequencing depth. Naive subsets generally had larger estimated clonotype richness than memory subsets. Higher generation probabilities were observed for clonotypes shared by all four sorted-subset donors than for non-shared clonotypes. Based on pairwise subsampling, the degree of clonotype sharing among donors was expected to be affected by sequencing depth. Because the study included only a small number of donors, the genetic and exposure-history diversity represented was limited. Sampling was limited to blood, and TCR repertoires in tissue likely differ from TCR repertoires in blood.

This TCR came from a young man in good health. The V and J genes are TRBV6-5 and TRBJ1-3; D gene: possibly TRBD1, on 5 matching bases. The material sequenced was naive CD4+ T cells sorted from blood. What this sample's cell subset or site label stands for: CD45RA+ positively selected. DNA sequence: TGTGCCAGCAGTTACCGGGACGGCTTAAGTGGAAACACCATATATTTT. Translated, it gives CASSYRDGLSGNTIYF.